What follows are 9 T cell receptor beta chains derived from one specimen sequenced in a study of vaccination effects on CD4 cells after COVID-19. No antigens are known for them. CD4+ T cells specific for antigen were expanded with viral peptide pools by the ViraFEST assay before sequencing. The culture ran for 10 days, and then CD4+ T cells were isolated. Participants completed two doses of the BNT162b2 or mRNA-1273 vaccine. Generated by immunoSEQ multiplex PCR, the TCRdb table keeps only in-frame clones and is missing some. The table lists about 72,000 clones, about 81% of them singletons. The sequencing used CD4+ T cells from PBMCs cultured with HCoV-229E spike peptides, collected after COVID-19 vaccination. The receptor set was obtained from a human donor who received a COVID-19 vaccine.

This rearrangement joins TRBV14 to TRBJ1-6; 7 nucleotides agree with TRBD1. The trim removed 4 bases at V and 10 bases at J, leaving 7 bases unmatched. The germline V gene encodes CDR1 SGHDN and CDR2 FVKESK. The CDR3 is 14 residues long. Here the CDR3 reads CASSRGGTDSPLHF. CDR3 DNA: TGTGCCAGCAGCCGGGGCGGGACAGACTCACCCCTCCACTTT.

The chain couples TRBV6-4 to TRBJ1-1; TRBD1 is a possible D gene (5 bases). From germline, CDR1 is MRHNA and CDR2 SNTAGT. This CDR3 spans 13 amino acids. V was cut by 4 bases and J by 5 bases, with 11 bases left in between. The CDR3 is CASSALGGTEAFF. CDR3 nucleotides: TGTGCCAGCAGTGCCCTCGGGGGAACTGAAGCTTTCTTT.

The rearrangement joins TRBV24-1 to TRBJ2-3; TRBD2 matches 7 bases. V lost 3 bases, J lost 8 bases, and 7 bases stayed unmatched. The CDR3 has 14 residues. In germline, CDR1 is KGHDR, CDR2 SFDVKD. The CDR3 nucleotides are TGTGCCACCAGTGATGTGAGGACTAGTCTTACGCAGTATTTT. This encodes CATSDVRTSLTQYF.

The V and J genes are TRBV2 and TRBJ2-5, with 15 nucleotides matching TRBD2. Germline-derived CDR1 and CDR2 are SNHLY and FYNNEI. V was pared by 7 bases and J by 4 bases, with 4 bases of the junction left unmatched. CDR3 size: 15 residues. CDR3 bases: TGTGCCAGCACTGGGACTAGCGGGGGGCGAGAGACCCAGTACTTC. Its protein product is CASTGTSGGRETQYF.

V gene TRBV5-1 combines with J gene TRBJ1-1, with TRBD1 matching 7 bases. From germline, CDR1 is SGHRS and CDR2 YFSETQ. The CDR3 length is 15 residues. J lost 2 bases, V lost 4 bases, and 8 bases had no gene match. CDR3 DNA sequence: TGCGCCAGCAGCCCCCCCGGGGACAGAAACACTGAAGCTTTCTTT. Translated: CASSPPGDRNTEAFF.

This chain joins TRBV6-5 and TRBJ1-2; D unclear. V was clipped by 0 bases and J by 4 bases, with 15 bases between them. Germline V gives CDR1 MNHEY, CDR2 SVGAGI. This CDR3 is 16 amino acids long. CDR3 sequence (DNA): TGTGCCAGCAGTTACTCCCCTAGTCCTACCCCCTATGGCTACACCTTC. Protein product: CASSYSPSPTPYGYTF.

The J gene is TRBJ1-2, the V gene TRBV6-5, with a weak D call TRBD1 (6 bases). CDR1 and CDR2 (germline): MNHEY, SVGAGI. Trimming cost V 10 bases and J 2 bases, with 14 bases left between them. CDR3 length: 13 amino acids. CDR3 sequence reads: CATRAGANYGYTF. The CDR3 nucleotides read TGTGCCACTAGGGCGGGGGCCAACTATGGCTACACCTTC.

This clone showed up just once. This chain's CDR3 is CAIQVSGGYTF. DNA of the CDR3: TGTGCCATCCAGGTCTCTGGTGGCTACACCTTC. The genes are TRBV12-3 or TRBV12-4 and TRBJ1-2, with D hard to call. This CDR3 has 11 amino acids. Trimming left V 10 bases short and J 7 bases short, with 13 bases between.

The chain links TRBV12-3 or TRBV12-4 to TRBJ1-1; D not certain. The CDR3 is 13 amino acids. Trimming removed 0 bases from V and 3 bases from J, with 5 bases in between. The CDR3 DNA reads as TGTGCCAGCAGTTTAGCTGAGGACACTGAAGCTTTCTTT. It codes for CASSLAEDTEAFF.